Shown below are 28 T cell receptor beta chains from a single sample sequenced in a study of beta chain features in type 1 diabetes. Expressed TCRB transcripts were sequenced after all isolated RNA was converted to cDNA. Clones were sequenced by immunoSEQ multiplex PCR, and TCRdb holds only the in-frame ones, with some missing. The profile covers hundreds of thousands of clones, with roughly 31% appearing a single time and roughly 0.06% taken by the ten largest. Sample: naive CD4+ T cells from blood. The receptors stem from a man younger than 30 in good health.

This clone was counted a few times. The chain employs TRBV5-6 and TRBJ2-3, with a possible D match to TRBD1 (6 bases). The CDR3 contains 14 residues. Germline CDR1 reads SGHDT; CDR2 reads YYEEEE. The V and J ends lost 2 bases and 7 bases respectively, with 14 bases between them. The CDR3 DNA reads as TGTGCCAGCAGCTTAGAAAGGGGACACAATACGCAGTATTTT. Amino acid sequence: CASSLERGHNTQYF. Full variable domain (rest looked up from reference TRBV5-6 and TRBJ2-3): DAGVTQSPTHLIKTRGQQVTLRCSPKSGHDTVSWYQQALGQGPQFIFQYYEEEERQRGNFPDRFSGHQFPNYSSELNVNALLLGDSALYLCASSLERGHNTQYFGPGTRLTVL.

J is TRBJ2-7 and V is TRBV5-1; the match to TRBD2 covers 8 bases. The V gene's germline CDR1 is SGHRS and CDR2 YFSETQ. This CDR3 has 15 amino acids. Trimming at V came to 0 bases and at J to 3 bases, leaving 5 bases not matched to a gene. The CDR3 DNA follows: TGCGCCAGCAGCTTGGGTCGAGCGGGAGTCTACGAGCAGTACTTC. Residues: CASSLGRAGVYEQYF.

V and J are TRBV30 and TRBJ1-5; no clear D gene. CDR1 and CDR2 (germline): GTSNPN, SVGIG (reference sequence). The CDR3 covers 13 residues. With 1 base removed from V and 1 base from J, the gap between germline ends came to 5 bases. The CDR3 here is CAWSAGSNQPQHF. The CDR3, as DNA: TGTGCCTGGAGTGCTGGGAGCAATCAGCCCCAGCATTTT.

The genes are TRBV30 and TRBJ2-1; 8 bases are shared with TRBD2. The V gene end was trimmed by 0 bases and the J gene end by 7 bases; junction bases not matched to a gene: 5. The CDR3 consists of 14 residues. Germline lookup yields CDR1 GTSNPN and CDR2 SVGIG (reference sequence). CDR3 region: CAWSVAGVQNEQFF. CDR3 in DNA: TGTGCCTGGAGTGTAGCGGGAGTTCAGAATGAGCAGTTCTTC.

This clone was seen a few times. V usage is TRBV30 and J usage is TRBJ1-5, with TRBD1 matching 7 bases. Looked up from germline, CDR1 is GTSNPN and CDR2 is SVGIG (reference sequence). The CDR3 is 14 residues long. The junction had 3 bases not matched to a gene; V was cut back by 1 base and J by 3 bases. The CDR3 sequence is CAWSADRLNQPQHF. In nucleotides, the CDR3 is TGTGCCTGGAGTGCGGACAGGCTCAATCAGCCCCAGCATTTT.

The rearrangement uses TRBV7-6 and TRBJ1-3; tentatively, D is TRBD1 (5 bases). V was cut by 3 bases and J by 2 bases, with 14 bases left in between. The CDR3 has 16 amino acids. The germline V gene encodes CDR1 SGHVS and CDR2 FNYEAQ. The CDR3 reads CASSLSLAGPGNTIYF. DNA for the CDR3: TGTGCCAGCAGCTTGTCCCTCGCGGGGCCTGGAAACACCATATATTTT.

V usage is TRBV5-1 and J usage is TRBJ2-6; D possibly corresponds to TRBD1 (8 bases). Germline-derived CDR1 and CDR2 are SGHRS and YFSETQ. The CDR3 loop spans 20 amino acids. Between the trimmed V and J ends, which lost 4 bases and 0 bases, there was a span of 23 bases. The CDR3 region has the DNA TGCGCCAGCAGCAGGGAGGGGACAGGCGGCCTCGCCTCTGGGGCCAACGTCCTGACTTTC. It specifies CASSREGTGGLASGANVLTF. Filled out from reference TRBV5-1 and TRBJ2-6, the complete variable domain reads KAGVTQTPRYLIKTRGQQVTLSCSPISGHRSVSWYQQTPGQGLQFLFEYFSETQRNKGNFPGRFSGRQFSNSRSEMNVSTLELGDSALYLCASSREGTGGLASGANVLTFGAGSRLTVL.

This clone turned up a few times. The chain has TRBV4-2 and TRBJ1-4; D remains unclear. Germline V lookup: CDR1 LGHNA, CDR2 YNFKEQ. V dropped 1 base and J dropped 8 bases, with 17 bases sitting between them. This CDR3 is built from 16 residues. In DNA, the CDR3 is TGTGCCAGCAGCCAAGTCTCGCAGAACCACGAGGAAAAACTGTTTTTT. As protein: CASSQVSQNHEEKLFF.

This clone came up a few times. This sequence joins TRBV7-2 and TRBJ1-1; D is unresolved. Between the trimmed V and J ends, which lost 6 bases and 3 bases, there was a span of 14 bases. Per the germline V gene, CDR1 is SGHTA and CDR2 is FQGNSA. This CDR3 comprises 14 residues. DNA for the CDR3: TGTGCCAGCAGTTCAGATGGACGGTACACTGAAGCTTTCTTT. Protein sequence: CASSSDGRYTEAFF.

This clone was seen a few times. The CDR3 region is CSVVRGLAGPDTQYF. In nucleotides, the CDR3 is TGCAGCGTCGTAAGGGGACTAGCGGGTCCAGATACGCAGTATTTT. The chain employs TRBV29-1 and TRBJ2-3; 12 bases fit TRBD2. V trimming: 6 bases; J trimming: 4 bases; junction bases outside the gene matches: 8. Looked up from germline, CDR1 is SQVTM and CDR2 is ANQGSEA. The CDR3 contains 15 residues.

There are a few counts of this clone. The chain employs TRBV28 and TRBJ2-7, with D perhaps TRBD2 (7 bases). V was clipped by 7 bases and J by 4 bases, with 23 bases between them. The CDR3 is 16 residues long. Germline V gene data show CDR1 as MDHEN and CDR2 as SYDVKM. CDR3 residues: CASTAKGTGGWYEQYF. CDR3 sequence (DNA): TGTGCCAGCACCGCTAAGGGCACGGGGGGCTGGTACGAGCAGTACTTC.

This clone was picked up a small number of times. V usage is TRBV23-1 and J usage is TRBJ1-5, with D uncertain. TRBV23-1 belongs to the ORF category, with a function that is uncertain. Trimming cost V 2 bases and J 6 bases, with 11 bases left between them. CDR3 size: 14 residues. CDR3 amino acids: CASSQQLPIQPQHF. The CDR3, as DNA: TGCGCCAGCAGTCAACAACTACCTATTCAGCCCCAGCATTTT.

This clone turned up a few times. The CDR3 loop is CASSGGLGSYEQYF. DNA for the CDR3: TGTGCCAGCAGTGGGGGCCTCGGCAGCTACGAGCAGTACTTC. The chain joins TRBV25-1 to TRBJ2-7, with a possible D match to TRBD1 (5 bases). Germline CDR1 and CDR2: MGHDK and SYGVNS. The V and J ends lost 4 bases and 3 bases respectively, with 13 bases between them. The CDR3 is 14 residues long.

The chain joins TRBV5-1 to TRBJ2-5; D unresolved. This CDR3 spans 13 amino acids. The germline V and J ends were trimmed by 2 bases and 4 bases, with 9 bases remaining between them. CDR1 is SGHRS and CDR2 is YFSETQ in the germline V gene. CDR3 sequence (DNA): TGCGCCAGCAGCTTTCAGAGTGTAGAGACCCAGTACTTC. It is translated as CASSFQSVETQYF.

The chain has TRBV2 and TRBJ2-5, with TRBD2 matching over 14 bases. This CDR3 has 16 amino acids. V shed 4 bases, J shed 5 bases, and the junction held 6 bases outside the gene matches. Germline CDR1 and CDR2: SNHLY and FYNNEI. CDR3 sequence: CASSGIGLAGGETQYF. In DNA, the CDR3 is TGTGCCAGCAGTGGGATAGGACTAGCGGGAGGTGAGACCCAGTACTTC.

This clone appeared a few times. The gene calls are TRBV30 and TRBJ2-5; D is unclear. The J call may be faulty, since TRBJ2-7 better matches the DNA end. This CDR3 comprises 11 residues. The germline CDR1 and CDR2 sequences are GTSNPN and SVGIG (reference sequence). DNA for the CDR3: TGTGCCTGGAGTAGGACCTACGAGCAGTACTTC. Amino acid sequence: CAWSRTYEQYF.

This rearrangement joins TRBV9 to TRBJ2-3; D perhaps matches TRBD1 (5 bases). Germline lookup yields CDR1 SGDLS and CDR2 YYNGEE. Trimming removed 0 bases at V and 0 bases at J, with 8 bases between. The CDR3 is made up of 15 amino acids. The CDR3, as DNA: TGTGCCAGCAGCGTAGCGACAGTTAGCACAGATACGCAGTATTTT. As protein: CASSVATVSTDTQYF.

The sample holds a few counts of this clone. The chain uses TRBV6-5 and TRBJ2-2; no firm D call. V gave up 4 bases and J gave up 4 bases, with 7 bases separating them. This CDR3 comprises 13 residues. CDR1 is MNHEY and CDR2 is SVGAGI in the germline V gene. This CDR3 is CASSSFRTGELFF. The CDR3 bases are TGTGCCAGCAGTTCGTTCCGCACCGGGGAGCTGTTTTTT.

This clone was detected a few times. The genes are TRBV30 and TRBJ2-7; D is uncertain. The germline gives CDR1 GTSNPN, CDR2 SVGIG (reference sequence). CDR3 size: 14 residues. Trimming removed 0 bases at V and 1 base at J, with 10 bases between. The CDR3 DNA reads TGTGCCTGGAGTGTACACAGTGGGTCCTACGAGCAGTACTTC. It specifies CAWSVHSGSYEQYF.

The rearrangement uses TRBV25-1 and TRBJ2-7, with D perhaps matching TRBD1 (6 bases). Germline-derived CDR1 and CDR2 are MGHDK and SYGVNS. V shed 1 base and J shed 1 base, with 8 bases lying between them. This CDR3 is 14 amino acids long. As DNA, the CDR3 is TGTGCCAGCAGTGAATTAGGGGGATCCTACGAGCAGTACTTC. It codes for CASSELGGSYEQYF.

The J gene is TRBJ2-1, the V gene TRBV2; a possible D gene is TRBD2 (5 bases). Germline lookup yields CDR1 SNHLY and CDR2 FYNNEI. Deletions cut 7 bases from V and 1 base from J, with 8 bases between. CDR3 length: 13 residues. The CDR3: CASNAGSYNEQFF. The CDR3 DNA follows: TGTGCCAGCAATGCGGGTTCCTACAATGAGCAGTTCTTC.

This clone was picked up a small number of times. Other DNA sequences from this sample encode an identical CDR3 as well. This chain links TRBV18 with TRBJ2-5; the D is unclear. The CDR3 covers 11 residues. In germline, CDR1 is KGHSH, CDR2 LQKENI. V lost 3 bases and J lost 5, with 4 bases in between. The CDR3, as DNA: TGTGCCAGCTCACCTTTGGAGACCCAGTACTTC. Its translation: CASSPLETQYF.

This chain uses TRBV19 with TRBJ2-3; maybe TRBD2 (6 bases). The CDR3 loop spans 14 amino acids. The germline gives CDR1 LNHDA, CDR2 SQIVND (reference sequence). With 1 base removed from V and 3 bases from J, the gap between germline ends came to 8 bases. CDR3 in DNA: TGTGCCAGTAGTATAGGCGGGACTACAGATACGCAGTATTTT. Translated, it gives CASSIGGTTDTQYF.

The chain employs TRBV9 and TRBJ1-1, with D unresolved. CDR3 length: 13 amino acids. Looked up from germline, CDR1 is SGDLS and CDR2 is YYNGEE. The ends were cut back, 5 bases at V and 1 base at J, with 9 bases in the middle. For the CDR3, the DNA is TGTGCCAGCAGTTTGGAGGGGAACACTGAAGCTTTCTTT. Translation: CASSLEGNTEAFF.

This clone has more than one count but fewer than ten. This chain uses TRBV12-2 with TRBJ2-1; the table assigns TRBD2, which was not confirmed against the DNA. TRBV12-2 is a listed pseudogene. The CDR3 covers 17 residues. CDR3: CASRAYPGSNPYNEQFF. The CDR3 DNA follows: TGTGCAAGTCGCGCCTACCCCGGGAGTAACCCCTACAATGAGCAGTTCTTC.

V gene TRBV10-3 combines with J gene TRBJ2-2; D is possibly TRBD2 (6 bases). Germline assignment: CDR1 ENHRY and CDR2 SYGVKD. The CDR3 consists of 12 residues. Between the trimmed V and J ends, which lost 8 bases and 4 bases, there was a span of 8 bases. CDR3 in amino acids: CAIGGSTGELFF. The DNA for the CDR3 is TGTGCCATCGGAGGGTCCACCGGGGAGCTGTTTTTT.

The CDR3, as DNA: TGTGCCAGCAGCGTAGACGTAGCGGGAGCCTACGAGCAGTACTTC. Translated, it gives CASSVDVAGAYEQYF. This sequence joins TRBV9 and TRBJ2-7, with 9 bases that match TRBD2. The CDR3 runs 15 residues. Looked up from germline, CDR1 is SGDLS and CDR2 is YYNGEE. Trimming at V came to 0 bases and at J to 2 bases, leaving 3 bases not matched to a gene.

This clone was recorded a few times. This chain joins TRBV4-2 and TRBJ2-7, with D perhaps TRBD1 (6 bases). Germline values: CDR1 LGHNA, CDR2 YNFKEQ. The CDR3 has 15 residues. The germline V and J ends were trimmed by 0 bases and 3 bases, with 12 bases remaining between them. Here the CDR3 reads CASSQDSATGYEQYF. The DNA of the CDR3 is TGTGCCAGCAGCCAAGATTCGGCGACAGGCTACGAGCAGTACTTC.